The text below deals with one T cell receptor beta chain. The antigen is undetermined. This CDR3 is built from 17 residues. Trimming cost V 0 bases and J 4 bases; bases outside gene matches: 9. Germline CDR1 reads LGHNA; CDR2 reads YNFKEQ. This sample was included in a study of PD-L1 blockade in urothelial cancer. Sequencing used immunoSEQ multiplex PCR; TCRdb keeps in-frame clones, though not all of them. The sample lists roughly 52,000 clones, roughly 80% occurring once. Sample time point: pretreatment peripheral blood. General study results and limits: It was durable-benefit patients whose tumor-associated blood clones expanded more at 3 weeks.

The V call is TRBV4-2, the J call TRBJ2-3, with TRBD2 identical over 8 bases. The source was PBMCs, collected around atezolizumab (anti-PD-L1) treatment. The sequence was collected from a man between 45 and 60 years old with urothelial cancer. The CDR3 DNA reads as TGTGCCAGCAGCCAAGAGTTGGCGGGGGGAAGGGCAGATACGCAGTATTTT. Its protein product is CASSQELAGGRADTQYF.